This TCR beta chain was captured by sequencing in a study of cytomegalovirus exposure and HLA in healthy donors. General study points: Reportedly, a later analysis found an Asian-associated ancestry cluster had fewer N-insertions than the roughly 700-donor mean.

The PCR made use of 60 Vbeta and 13 Jbeta primers. Original processing methods: Some 11 million of the 75 million to 95 million unique TCR beta chains counted in a later analysis were shared. The repertoire was sequenced with immunoSEQ multiplex PCR; TCRdb's copy has only in-frame clones and lacks some. V and J calls and clone size are as listed in that table; D and trimming were resolved from the DNA. This sample has around 200,000 clones, with 70% to 80% found just once. Of note for this clone: Its antigen remains unknown.

Unmatched junction bases numbered 6, after V lost 2 bases and J lost 6 bases. Germline values: CDR1 MNHEY, CDR2 SVGAGI. The length of the CDR3 is 14 residues. The source material was PBMCs. The TCR sequence derives from a woman aged 55-69 years in good health and CMV-seropositive. The chain has TRBV6-5 and TRBJ1-2; 7 bases line up with TRBD1. The CDR3 protein is CASSYRGRYNGYTF. CDR3 DNA: TGTGCCAGCAGTTACAGGGGGCGCTACAATGGCTACACCTTC.